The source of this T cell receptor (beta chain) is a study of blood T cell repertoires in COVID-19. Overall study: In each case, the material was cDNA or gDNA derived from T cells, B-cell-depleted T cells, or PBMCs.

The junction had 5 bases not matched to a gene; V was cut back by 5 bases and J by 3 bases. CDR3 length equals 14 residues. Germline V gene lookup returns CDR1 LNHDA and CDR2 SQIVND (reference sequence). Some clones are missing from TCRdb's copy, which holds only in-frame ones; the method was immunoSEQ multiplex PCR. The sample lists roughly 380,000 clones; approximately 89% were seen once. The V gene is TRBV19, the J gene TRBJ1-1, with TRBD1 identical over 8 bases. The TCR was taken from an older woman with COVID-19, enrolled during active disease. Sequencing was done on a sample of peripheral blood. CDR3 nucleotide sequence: TGTGCCAGTAGTGCCCCAGGGGGCTACACTGAAGCTTTCTTT. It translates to CASSAPGGYTEAFF.